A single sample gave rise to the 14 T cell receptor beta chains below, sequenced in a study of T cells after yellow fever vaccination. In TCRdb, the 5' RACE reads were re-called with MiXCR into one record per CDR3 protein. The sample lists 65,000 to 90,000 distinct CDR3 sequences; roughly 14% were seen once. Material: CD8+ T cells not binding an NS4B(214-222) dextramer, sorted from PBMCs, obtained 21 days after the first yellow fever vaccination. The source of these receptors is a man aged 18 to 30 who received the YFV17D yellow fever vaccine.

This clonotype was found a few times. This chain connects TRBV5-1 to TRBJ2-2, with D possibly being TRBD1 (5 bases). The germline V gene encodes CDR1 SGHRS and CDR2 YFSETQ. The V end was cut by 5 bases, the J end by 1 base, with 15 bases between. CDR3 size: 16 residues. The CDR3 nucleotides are TGCGCCAGCAGGGGGCCGAGCGCCGAGAACACCGGGGAGCTGTTTTTT. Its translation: CASRGPSAENTGELFF.

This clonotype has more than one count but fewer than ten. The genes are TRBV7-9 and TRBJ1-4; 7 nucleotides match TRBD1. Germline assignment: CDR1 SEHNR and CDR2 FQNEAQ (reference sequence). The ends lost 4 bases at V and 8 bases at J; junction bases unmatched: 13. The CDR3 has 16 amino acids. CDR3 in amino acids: CASSYTTGALSEKLFF. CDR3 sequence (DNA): TGTGCCAGCAGCTATACTACAGGGGCTCTTTCCGAAAAACTGTTTTTT.

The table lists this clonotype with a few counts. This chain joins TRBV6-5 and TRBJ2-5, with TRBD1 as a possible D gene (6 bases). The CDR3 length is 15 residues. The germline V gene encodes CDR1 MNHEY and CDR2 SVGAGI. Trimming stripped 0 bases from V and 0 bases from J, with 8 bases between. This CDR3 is CASSYSDSNQETQYF. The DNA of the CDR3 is TGTGCCAGCAGTTACTCGGACAGTAACCAAGAGACCCAGTACTTC.

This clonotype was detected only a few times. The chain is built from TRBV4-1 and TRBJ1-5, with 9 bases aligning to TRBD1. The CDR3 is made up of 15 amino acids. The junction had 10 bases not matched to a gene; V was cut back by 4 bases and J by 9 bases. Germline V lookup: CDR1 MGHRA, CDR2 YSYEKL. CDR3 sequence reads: CASSPMDRGRRPQHF. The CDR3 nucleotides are TGCGCCAGCAGCCCTATGGACAGGGGACGTAGGCCCCAGCATTTT.

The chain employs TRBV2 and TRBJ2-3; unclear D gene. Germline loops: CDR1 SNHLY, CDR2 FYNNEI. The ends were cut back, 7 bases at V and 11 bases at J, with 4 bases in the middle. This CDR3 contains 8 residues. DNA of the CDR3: TGTGCCAGCAACCTGCAGTATTTT. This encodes CASNLQYF.

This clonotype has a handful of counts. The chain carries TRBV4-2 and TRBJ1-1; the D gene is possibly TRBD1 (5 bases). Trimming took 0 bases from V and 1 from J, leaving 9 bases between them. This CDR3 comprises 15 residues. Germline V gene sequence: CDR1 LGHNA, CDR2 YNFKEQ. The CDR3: CASSQELGGNTEAFF. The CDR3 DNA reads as TGTGCCAGCAGCCAAGAATTGGGGGGGAACACTGAAGCTTTCTTT.

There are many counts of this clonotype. The chain's CDR3 is CASSLHQPEAFF. The CDR3 nucleotides read TGTGCCAGCAGCTTACACCAGCCTGAAGCTTTCTTT. The chain is built from TRBV7-9 and TRBJ1-1; D gene ambiguous. V was shortened by 2 bases and J by 6 bases, with 7 bases between the two germline ends. CDR3 length: 12 residues. Germline lookup yields CDR1 SEHNR and CDR2 FQNEAQ (reference sequence).

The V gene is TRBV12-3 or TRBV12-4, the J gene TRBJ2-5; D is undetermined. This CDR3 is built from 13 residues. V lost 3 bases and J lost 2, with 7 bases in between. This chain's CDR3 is CASSLKAQETQYF. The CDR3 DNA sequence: TGTGCCAGCAGTTTGAAGGCGCAAGAGACCCAGTACTTC.

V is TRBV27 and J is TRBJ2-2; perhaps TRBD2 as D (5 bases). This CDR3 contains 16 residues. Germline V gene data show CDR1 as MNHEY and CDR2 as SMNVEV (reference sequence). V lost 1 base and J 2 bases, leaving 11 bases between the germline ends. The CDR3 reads CASSLWAGVNTGELFF. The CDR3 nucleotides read TGTGCCAGCAGTTTATGGGCCGGGGTAAACACCGGGGAGCTGTTTTTT.

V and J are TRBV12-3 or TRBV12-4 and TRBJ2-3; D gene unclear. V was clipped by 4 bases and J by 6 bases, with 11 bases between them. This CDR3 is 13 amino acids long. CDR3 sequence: CASSSSYLDTQYF. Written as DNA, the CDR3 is TGTGCCAGCAGTTCGTCCTACCTCGATACGCAGTATTTT.

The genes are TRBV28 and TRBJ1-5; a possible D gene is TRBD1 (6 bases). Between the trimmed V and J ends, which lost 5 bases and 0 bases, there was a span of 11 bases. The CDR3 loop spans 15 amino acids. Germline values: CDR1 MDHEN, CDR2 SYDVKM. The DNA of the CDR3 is TGTGCCAGCAGTGCGGACAGCAATAGCAATCAGCCCCAGCATTTT. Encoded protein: CASSADSNSNQPQHF.

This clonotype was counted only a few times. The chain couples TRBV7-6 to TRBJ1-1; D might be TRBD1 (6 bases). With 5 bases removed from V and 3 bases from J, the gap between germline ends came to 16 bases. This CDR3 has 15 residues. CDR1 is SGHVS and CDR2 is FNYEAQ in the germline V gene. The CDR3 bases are TGTGCCAGCAGCGATCCGGGACGACAGGACACTGAAGCTTTCTTT. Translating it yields CASSDPGRQDTEAFF.

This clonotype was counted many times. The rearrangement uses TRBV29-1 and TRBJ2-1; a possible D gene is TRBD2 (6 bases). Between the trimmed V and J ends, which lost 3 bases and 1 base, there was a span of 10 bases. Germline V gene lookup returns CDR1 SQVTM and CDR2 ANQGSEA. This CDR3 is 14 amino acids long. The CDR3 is CSVDESGSYNEQFF. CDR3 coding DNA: TGCAGCGTTGATGAGAGCGGGTCCTACAATGAGCAGTTCTTC.

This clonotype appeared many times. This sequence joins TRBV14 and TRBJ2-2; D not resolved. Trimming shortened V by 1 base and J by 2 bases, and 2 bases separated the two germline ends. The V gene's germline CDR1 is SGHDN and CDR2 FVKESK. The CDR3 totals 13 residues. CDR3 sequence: CASSQVNTGELFF. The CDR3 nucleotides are TGTGCCAGCAGCCAAGTCAACACCGGGGAGCTGTTTTTT.